This T cell receptor (beta chain) was obtained from a study of identical twins. Overall study findings and caveats: Monozygotic twin pairs showed more out-of-frame TCR alpha sharing than models estimated. Without tracking the same donors, conclusions rested on cross-sectional statistical analysis. Reduced insertions were recorded for abundant cord blood beta clonotypes, with no such pattern in memory repertoires.

The length of the CDR3 is 13 residues. Trimming removed 4 bases from V and 4 bases from J, with 10 bases in between. Germline V gene sequence: CDR1 SGHDN, CDR2 FVKESK. With template switching, a universal primer site was added, and the cDNA carried unique molecular identifiers. MiXCR, run by TCRdb on the 5' RACE reads, gives a single entry per CDR3 protein. The table shows 500,000 to 650,000 distinct CDR3 sequences, with 20% to 25% occurring only once. This clonotype has a handful of counts. The antigen is not known. The data also belong to a second study, concerning yellow fever vaccine responses in identical twins.

Sequencing was carried out using CD4+ T cells sorted from blood. This chain connects TRBV14 to TRBJ1-1; D gene unclear. The source is a woman aged 18 to 35 in good health. CDR3 sequence reads: CASSLLQATEAFF. DNA for the CDR3: TGTGCCAGCAGCCTTCTGCAAGCCACTGAAGCTTTCTTT.